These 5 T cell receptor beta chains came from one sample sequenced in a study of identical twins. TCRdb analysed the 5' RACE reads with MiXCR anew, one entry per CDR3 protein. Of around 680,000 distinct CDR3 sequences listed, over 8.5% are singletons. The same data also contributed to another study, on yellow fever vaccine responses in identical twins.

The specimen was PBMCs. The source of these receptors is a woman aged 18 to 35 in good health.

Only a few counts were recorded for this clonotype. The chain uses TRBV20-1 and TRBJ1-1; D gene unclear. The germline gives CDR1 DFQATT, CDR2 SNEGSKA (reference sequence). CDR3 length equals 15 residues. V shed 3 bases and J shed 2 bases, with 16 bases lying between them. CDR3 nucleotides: TGCAGTGCTAGTGTTTGGGCATCTATTAACACTGAAGCTTTCTTT. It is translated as CSASVWASINTEAFF.

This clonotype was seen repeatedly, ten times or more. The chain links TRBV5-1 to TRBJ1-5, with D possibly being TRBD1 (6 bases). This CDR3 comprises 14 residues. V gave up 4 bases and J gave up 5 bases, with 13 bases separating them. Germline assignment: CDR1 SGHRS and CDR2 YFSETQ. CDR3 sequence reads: CASSPDSSYQPQHF. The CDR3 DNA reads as TGCGCCAGCAGCCCGGACAGCTCATATCAGCCCCAGCATTTT.

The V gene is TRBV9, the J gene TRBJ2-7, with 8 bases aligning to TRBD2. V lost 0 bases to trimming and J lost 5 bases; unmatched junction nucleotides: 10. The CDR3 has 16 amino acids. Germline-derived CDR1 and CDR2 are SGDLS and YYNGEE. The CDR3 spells CASSVGRAGDWNEQYF. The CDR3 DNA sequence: TGTGCCAGCAGCGTAGGTCGAGCGGGAGATTGGAACGAGCAGTACTTC.

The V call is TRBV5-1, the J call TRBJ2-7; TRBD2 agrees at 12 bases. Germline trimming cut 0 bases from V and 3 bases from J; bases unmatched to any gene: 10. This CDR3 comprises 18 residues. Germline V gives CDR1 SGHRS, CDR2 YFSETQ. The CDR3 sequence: CASSLAASGRAFNYEQYF. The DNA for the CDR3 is TGCGCCAGCAGCTTGGCCGCTAGCGGGAGGGCTTTCAACTACGAGCAGTACTTC. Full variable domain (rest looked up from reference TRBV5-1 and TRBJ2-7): KAGVTQTPRYLIKTRGQQVTLSCSPISGHRSVSWYQQTPGQGLQFLFEYFSETQRNKGNFPGRFSGRQFSNSRSEMNVSTLELGDSALYLCASSLAASGRAFNYEQYFGPGTRLTVT.

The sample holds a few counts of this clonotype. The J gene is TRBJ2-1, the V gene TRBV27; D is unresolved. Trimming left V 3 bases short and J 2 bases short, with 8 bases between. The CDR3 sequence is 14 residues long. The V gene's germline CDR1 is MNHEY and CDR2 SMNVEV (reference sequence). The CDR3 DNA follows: TGTGCCAGCAGTTTGGGGTTCCCCTACAATGAGCAGTTCTTC. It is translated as CASSLGFPYNEQFF.